The 18 T cell receptor beta chains below come from one sample, sequenced in a study of T cells after yellow fever vaccination. TCRdb processed the 5' RACE reads anew with MiXCR; each CDR3 protein has one entry. The sample lists 230,000 or so distinct CDR3 sequences; 6% to 8% were seen once. Source: CD4+ T cells sorted from PBMCs, taken on the day of the yellow fever booster vaccination. The receptor set was obtained from a man aged 25-45 years who received the YFV17D yellow fever vaccine.

A remark on this clonotype: The junction does not match germline at one end; this may be a read error. The genes are TRBV4-2 and TRBJ2-3; D is possibly TRBD1 (6 bases). CDR1 is LGHNA, CDR2 YNFKEQ, per germline. This CDR3 has 13 amino acids. The CDR3 bases are TGTGCCAGCAGCCGGGAGACAGGAGATTCGCAGTATTTT. It is translated as CASSRETGDSQYF.

The CDR3 region is CASSTRTVNYGYTF. CDR3 DNA sequence: TGTGCCAGCAGCACCCGGACAGTTAACTATGGCTACACCTTC. The chain couples TRBV7-2 to TRBJ1-2; possible D gene TRBD1, 6 bases. The CDR3 consists of 14 residues. With 5 bases removed from V and 1 base from J, the gap between germline ends came to 11 bases. Per germline, CDR1 SGHTA and CDR2 FQGNSA. The entire variable domain, with the rest obtained from reference TRBV7-2 and TRBJ1-2, is as follows: GAGVSQSPSNKVTEKGKDVELRCDPISGHTALYWYRQSLGQGLEFLIYFQGNSAPDKSGLPSDRFSAERTGGSVSTLTIQRTQQEDSAVYLCASSTRTVNYGYTFGSGTRLTVV.

This clonotype was observed many times. The V gene is TRBV18, the J gene TRBJ2-1; D assignment may be TRBD1 or TRBD2 (5 bases each). Germline V CDR1 and CDR2: KGHSH, LQKENI. V was cut by 1 base and J by 0 bases, with 16 bases left in between. This CDR3 comprises 18 residues. CDR3: CASSPLPVTGGSYNEQFF. The CDR3 region has the DNA TGTGCCAGCTCACCACTACCAGTCACTGGGGGCTCCTACAATGAGCAGTTCTTC.

This clonotype showed up just a few times. V and J are TRBV9 and TRBJ2-2, with 9 bases that match TRBD2. CDR1 SGDLS and CDR2 YYNGEE come from the germline V gene. V lost 0 bases to trimming and J lost 3 bases; unmatched junction nucleotides: 3. The CDR3 sequence is 16 residues long. CDR3 nucleotides: TGTGCCAGCAGCGTAGATGGCGGGAGGGACACCGGGGAGCTGTTTTTT. Its translation: CASSVDGGRDTGELFF.

This clonotype was seen at least ten times. The V call is TRBV5-1, the J call TRBJ2-4, with TRBD1 matching 9 bases. The junction had 7 bases not matched to a gene; V was cut back by 4 bases and J by 2 bases. Germline V gene data show CDR1 as SGHRS and CDR2 as YFSETQ. The length of the CDR3 is 16 residues. The CDR3: CASSPGQGRTKNIQYF. The DNA of the CDR3 is TGCGCCAGCAGCCCCGGACAGGGGCGGACCAAAAACATTCAGTACTTC. Full variable domain (missing parts from reference TRBV5-1 and TRBJ2-4): KAGVTQTPRYLIKTRGQQVTLSCSPISGHRSVSWYQQTPGQGLQFLFEYFSETQRNKGNFPGRFSGRQFSNSRSEMNVSTLELGDSALYLCASSPGQGRTKNIQYFGAGTRLSVL.

V is TRBV12-3 or TRBV12-4 and J is TRBJ2-3; the match to TRBD2 covers 7 bases. J was trimmed by 2 bases and V by 6 bases; bases with no gene match: 8. The CDR3 contains 15 residues. The CDR3 sequence: CASSLDGRPTDTQYF. The CDR3 nucleotides are TGTGCCAGCAGCCTTGACGGGAGGCCCACAGATACGCAGTATTTT.

The sample holds many counts of this clonotype. The chain recombines TRBV5-6 with TRBJ1-1; possibly TRBD1 for D (5 bases). CDR1 and CDR2 (germline): SGHDT, YYEEEE. The germline V and J ends were trimmed by 3 bases and 5 bases, with 8 bases remaining between them. This CDR3 spans 12 amino acids. In DNA, the CDR3 is TGTGCCAGCAGCTCTTGGGGGACTGAAGCTTTCTTT. This encodes CASSSWGTEAFF.

This clonotype was detected ten times or more. The rearrangement uses TRBV7-2 and TRBJ2-5; TRBD2 agrees at 8 bases. Germline V gene sequence: CDR1 SGHTA, CDR2 FQGNSA. Losses at the gene ends were 0 bases for V and 2 bases for J; bases not matched to a gene: 5. CDR3 length equals 16 residues. CDR3 nucleotides: TGTGCCAGCAGCTTAGCCCGGGGACTAGTTCAAGAGACCCAGTACTTC. Amino acid sequence: CASSLARGLVQETQYF.

The chain uses TRBV20-1 and TRBJ2-1, with 11 bases aligning to TRBD2. Trimming removed 0 bases from V and 3 bases from J; junction bases left unmatched: 7. This CDR3 spans 17 amino acids. The germline V gene has CDR1 DFQATT and CDR2 SNEGSKA (reference sequence). In DNA form, the CDR3 reads TGCAGTGCTAGAGATCCTACTAGCGGGAGTATCTACAATGAGCAGTTCTTC. Amino acid sequence: CSARDPTSGSIYNEQFF.

This clonotype was observed at least ten times. V is TRBV29-1 and J is TRBJ2-5, with 10 bases aligning to TRBD2. Per the germline V gene, CDR1 is SQVTM and CDR2 is ANQGSEA. The CDR3 is 12 amino acids. As DNA, the CDR3 is TGCCTAGCGGGAGCTCGGCAAGAGACCCAGTACTTC. Translated: CLAGARQETQYF.

The sample holds a few counts of this clonotype. The chain has TRBV5-5 and TRBJ2-4; 9 nucleotides align to TRBD2. Per the germline V gene, CDR1 is SGHKS and CDR2 is YYEKEE (reference sequence). The CDR3 covers 18 residues. V trimming: 2 bases; J trimming: 2 bases; junction bases outside the gene matches: 11. CDR3 sequence (DNA): TGTGCCAGCAGCTTTCGTGGTAGCGGGAGCAGGCCCAAAAACATTCAGTACTTC. It yields the protein CASSFRGSGSRPKNIQYF.

This clonotype appeared a few times. The chain is built from TRBV20-1 and TRBJ2-4; 8 bases agree with TRBD2. This CDR3 comprises 13 residues. The germline V gene has CDR1 DFQATT and CDR2 SNEGSKA (reference sequence). The trim removed 2 bases at V and 9 bases at J, leaving 6 bases unmatched. The CDR3 sequence is CSARSGSDGIQYF. CDR3 DNA sequence: TGCAGTGCTAGAAGCGGGAGTGATGGCATTCAGTACTTC.

The genes are TRBV2 and TRBJ2-4, with D hard to call. Trimming removed 6 bases at V and 5 bases at J, with 17 bases between. There are 15 residues in the CDR3. Germline V gene lookup returns CDR1 SNHLY and CDR2 FYNNEI. In DNA form, the CDR3 reads TGTGCCAGCAGCGACGCGTTCCTTGGGGAAAACATTCAGTACTTC. Amino acid sequence: CASSDAFLGENIQYF.

Only a few counts were recorded for this clonotype. The chain combines TRBV20-1 with TRBJ2-7; TRBD2 aligns across 8 bases. The J segment lost 6 bases and the V segment lost 1 base, leaving 8 bases of the junction unmatched. This CDR3 contains 14 residues. CDR1 and CDR2 from the germline V gene are DFQATT and SNEGSKA (reference sequence). CDR3 in DNA: TGCAGTGCTAGAGTGGTCGGGGGGGCTATCGAGCAGTACTTC. The encoded protein is CSARVVGGAIEQYF.

This clonotype showed up many times. The V and J genes are TRBV12-3 or TRBV12-4 and TRBJ2-7; 7 bases are shared with TRBD1. The CDR3 is 15 residues long. V lost 5 bases, J lost 6 bases, and 13 bases stayed unmatched. CDR3 loop: CASSGARTGVPEQYF. The CDR3 DNA reads TGTGCCAGCAGTGGGGCCCGTACAGGGGTCCCCGAGCAGTACTTC.

This clonotype was observed a handful of times. This chain links TRBV11-1 with TRBJ2-7, with a tentative D call TRBD2 (5 bases). In germline, CDR1 is SGHAT, CDR2 FQDESV (reference sequence). CDR3 length: 19 amino acids. Trimming removed 5 bases at V and 2 bases at J, with 28 bases between. CDR3 nucleotides: TGTGCCAGCAGCCCTAGCTTAGTTCGTTCGTCGAAGCTTGCCTACGAGCAGTACTTC. This sequence encodes CASSPSLVRSSKLAYEQYF.

This clonotype was counted a few times. The J gene is TRBJ1-2, the V gene TRBV7-3, with TRBD1 matching 7 bases. The trim removed 5 bases at V and 4 bases at J, leaving 7 bases unmatched. The CDR3 sequence is 14 residues long. Per the germline V gene, CDR1 is SGHTA and CDR2 is FQGTGA. The CDR3 region is CASSLDREGYGYTF. CDR3 DNA: TGTGCCAGCAGCCTCGACAGGGAGGGCTATGGCTACACCTTC.

This clonotype occurred a few times. The V and J genes are TRBV6-5 and TRBJ2-7; 7 bases line up with TRBD1. This CDR3 region has 15 residues. The germline V gene has CDR1 MNHEY and CDR2 SVGAGI. Germline trimming cut 6 bases from V and 5 bases from J; bases unmatched to any gene: 13. CDR3 sequence reads: CASRRFNRGSHEQYF. The CDR3 DNA is TGTGCCAGCAGACGCTTTAACAGGGGTAGTCACGAGCAGTACTTC.